These 24 T cell receptor beta chains share one sample of origin, sequenced in a study of T cell changes during pregnancy in multiple sclerosis. The protocol was immunoSEQ multiplex PCR, while the TCRdb copy is restricted to in-frame clones and leaves out a portion. In the table there are around 56,000 clones, about 88% of which are singletons. The material was CD4+ T cells from peripheral blood mononuclear cells, obtained in the third trimester of pregnancy. Receptors originate from a female donor with multiple sclerosis, enrolled in a pregnancy study.

This clone came up once. The V and J genes are TRBV9 and TRBJ1-4; 8 nucleotides agree with TRBD1. CDR3 length: 14 amino acids. Germline CDR1 is SGDLS and CDR2 is YYNGEE. V lost 2 bases to trimming and J lost 5 bases; unmatched junction nucleotides: 2. The CDR3 DNA sequence: TGTGCCAGCAGCGTTGGACAGGGAAATGAAAAACTGTTTTTT. This translates into CASSVGQGNEKLFF.

This chain uses TRBV6-4 with TRBJ1-4; 9 bases are a match to TRBD1. Germline assignment: CDR1 MRHNA and CDR2 SNTAGT. Trimming cost V 6 bases and J 7 bases; bases outside gene matches: 9. The CDR3 length is 15 residues. CDR3 region: CASRESGTGPEKLFF. The CDR3 DNA reads TGTGCCAGCAGGGAATCCGGGACAGGGCCTGAAAAACTGTTTTTT.

The CDR3 spells CASSSLKGSGRWVRNEQFF. The CDR3 DNA reads TGTGCCAGTAGTAGTTTGAAGGGTAGCGGGAGATGGGTGAGGAATGAGCAGTTCTTC. The chain is built from TRBV19 and TRBJ2-1, with TRBD2 matching 9 bases. CDR1 and CDR2 (germline): LNHDA, SQIVND (reference sequence). The CDR3 length is 19 residues. After removal of 4 bases from V and 7 bases from J, the junction contained 20 bases not matched to a gene.

The V gene is TRBV7-9, the J gene TRBJ2-1; 10 bases are shared with TRBD2. Unmatched junction bases numbered 8, after V lost 2 bases and J lost 10 bases. The CDR3 extends over 15 amino acids. From germline, CDR1 is SEHNR and CDR2 FQNEAQ (reference sequence). CDR3 amino acids: CASSLSLAGGEEQFF. For the CDR3, the DNA is TGTGCCAGCAGCTTATCGTTAGCGGGAGGTGAAGAGCAGTTCTTC.

The rearrangement links TRBV29-1 to TRBJ1-2; 7 nucleotides line up with TRBD1. The germline gives CDR1 SQVTM, CDR2 ANQGSEA. CDR3 length: 12 amino acids. V shed 6 bases, J shed 2 bases, and the junction held 3 bases outside the gene matches. CDR3 DNA: TGCAGCGTCTCGGGACAGAACTATGGCTACACCTTC. Protein product: CSVSGQNYGYTF.

This chain connects TRBV2 to TRBJ2-2; the match to TRBD1 covers 7 bases. The V and J ends lost 8 bases and 0 bases, in that order; junction bases with no gene match: 6. CDR1 and CDR2 (germline): SNHLY, FYNNEI. The CDR3 consists of 15 residues. This CDR3 is CASEVGQANTGELFF. CDR3 DNA sequence: TGTGCCAGCGAGGTTGGACAGGCGAACACCGGGGAGCTGTTTTTT.

The J gene is TRBJ1-2, the V gene TRBV2, with D perhaps matching TRBD1 (5 bases). Germline-derived CDR1 and CDR2 are SNHLY and FYNNEI. V dropped 7 bases and J dropped 5 bases, with 11 bases sitting between them. CDR3 length: 12 amino acids. The CDR3 reads CASKGESYGYTF. The DNA of the CDR3 is TGTGCCAGCAAAGGGGAATCGTATGGCTACACCTTC.

The V call is TRBV9, the J call TRBJ2-5, with TRBD1 as a possible D gene (5 bases). The CDR3 extends over 14 amino acids. Germline V gives CDR1 SGDLS, CDR2 YYNGEE. Trimming cost V 2 bases and J 5 bases, with 13 bases left between them. The chain's CDR3 is CASSVQGSSETQYF. The CDR3 DNA follows: TGTGCCAGCAGCGTTCAGGGCTCAAGCGAGACCCAGTACTTC.

V usage is TRBV6-1 and J usage is TRBJ2-3, with 7 bases aligning to TRBD1. CDR1 and CDR2 from the germline V gene are MNHNS and SASEGT. CDR3 length: 12 residues. J gave up 9 bases and V 6 bases, and 6 bases lay outside the gene matches. As DNA, the CDR3 is TGTGCCAGCAGGGATCCGGGACAGACGCAGTATTTT. This encodes CASRDPGQTQYF.

The chain uses TRBV6-6 and TRBJ1-2, with a possible D match to TRBD1 (5 bases). V lost 4 bases and J 6 bases, leaving 9 bases between the germline ends. Germline loops: CDR1 MNHNY, CDR2 SVGAGI (reference sequence). This CDR3 has 12 residues. The DNA of the CDR3 is TGTGCCAGCAGTTTAGGGGTGAATGGCTACACCTTC. Translating it yields CASSLGVNGYTF.

This clone was counted between two and nine times. V and J are TRBV11-2 and TRBJ2-7, with D possibly matching TRBD2 (6 bases). This CDR3 is built from 14 residues. The germline gives CDR1 SGHAT, CDR2 FQNNGV. Trimming pared 2 bases from V and 5 bases from J, leaving 13 bases between. The CDR3 is CASSLIREPHEQYF. In DNA, the CDR3 is TGTGCCAGCAGCTTAATCCGGGAGCCCCACGAGCAGTACTTC.

The chain recombines TRBV23-1 with TRBJ2-3; D possibly corresponds to TRBD2 (6 bases). TRBV23-1 is an open reading frame, and its role is uncertain. The V and J ends lost 8 bases and 13 bases respectively, with 16 bases between them. CDR3 length: 11 residues. CDR3 sequence (DNA): TGCGCCAGCTGTCCGGGGGAGCCGAAGTATTTT. Residues: CASCPGEPKYF.

This chain connects TRBV30 to TRBJ2-7; possibly TRBD1 for D (6 bases). Germline V gives CDR1 GTSNPN, CDR2 SVGIG (reference sequence). There are 12 residues in the CDR3. V was cut by 2 bases and J by 3 bases, with 8 bases left in between. This CDR3 reads CAWSFRGYEQYF. The CDR3 nucleotides read TGTGCCTGGAGTTTCAGGGGCTACGAGCAGTACTTC.

The J gene is TRBJ2-7, the V gene TRBV7-8, with 10 bases matching TRBD1. V lost 1 base to trimming and J lost 12 bases; unmatched junction nucleotides: 18. CDR1 is SGHVS, CDR2 FQNEAQ, per germline. This CDR3 comprises 17 residues. This CDR3 reads CASSLGGASTTGGKWYF. CDR3 DNA sequence: TGTGCCAGCAGCTTAGGGGGGGCCTCGACGACAGGGGGCAAATGGTACTTC.

The rearrangement uses TRBV5-1 and TRBJ2-2; the match to TRBD2 covers 13 bases. The germline V gene has CDR1 SGHRS and CDR2 YFSETQ. This CDR3 has 17 amino acids. With V trimmed by 4 bases and J by 5 bases, 8 bases remained unmatched. CDR3 sequence reads: CASSPGLAGAGTGELFF. Here the CDR3 DNA reads TGCGCCAGCAGCCCCGGACTAGCGGGAGCCGGAACCGGGGAGCTGTTTTTT.

The chain joins TRBV2 to TRBJ1-2; a possible D gene is TRBD1 (6 bases). The germline V gene encodes CDR1 SNHLY and CDR2 FYNNEI. V shed 7 bases and J shed 2 bases, with 14 bases lying between them. CDR3 length: 14 residues. CDR3 residues: CASITTQGNYGYTF. DNA for the CDR3: TGTGCCAGCATAACGACCCAGGGGAACTATGGCTACACCTTC.

This chain joins TRBV20-1 and TRBJ1-1; unclear D gene. The CDR3 runs to 11 residues. The V and J ends lost 3 bases and 11 bases respectively, with 13 bases between them. From germline, CDR1 is DFQATT and CDR2 SNEGSKA (reference sequence). The CDR3, as DNA: TGCAGTGCTAGCGTGAGGTTGCGGGCTTTCTTT. This codes for CSASVRLRAFF.

V usage is TRBV18 and J usage is TRBJ2-2, with D perhaps matching TRBD2 (5 bases). The CDR3 is 15 amino acids. Trimming stripped 4 bases from V and 9 bases from J, with 18 bases between. Germline V gene data show CDR1 as KGHSH and CDR2 as LQKENI. Here the CDR3 reads CASSLGSSFDRELFF. The CDR3 bases are TGTGCCAGCTCACTCGGCTCTAGCTTCGACCGGGAGCTGTTTTTT.

This sequence joins TRBV27 and TRBJ1-4, with D unresolved. Trimming stripped 6 bases from V and 8 bases from J, with 10 bases between. Germline-derived CDR1 and CDR2 are MNHEY and SMNVEV (reference sequence). CDR3 length: 12 amino acids. CDR3: CASSLPLEKLFF. In DNA, the CDR3 is TGTGCCAGCAGCCTTCCTTTGGAAAAACTGTTTTTT.

This clone was seen just once. This chain connects TRBV7-9 to TRBJ2-5, with TRBD1 matching over 9 bases. CDR1 and CDR2 from the germline V gene are SEHNR and FQNEAQ (reference sequence). The CDR3 covers 14 residues. Unmatched junction bases numbered 2, after V lost 3 bases and J lost 3 bases. CDR3 protein: CASSFWTGEETQYF. CDR3 nucleotides: TGTGCCAGCAGCTTTTGGACAGGGGAAGAGACCCAGTACTTC.

The V and J genes are TRBV4-3 and TRBJ1-2; TRBD1 matches at 8 bases. CDR1 LGHNA and CDR2 YSLEER come from the germline V gene. The CDR3 covers 16 residues. The trim removed 1 base at V and 4 bases at J, leaving 8 bases unmatched. The CDR3 DNA follows: TGCGCCAGCAGCCAAGTCTCACAGGGGGGGGCCTATGGCTACACCTTC. Translated, it gives CASSQVSQGGAYGYTF.

This chain joins TRBV29-1 and TRBJ2-5, with 8 bases aligning to TRBD1. Germline CDR1 and CDR2: SQVTM and ANQGSEA. V dropped 7 bases and J dropped 5; count of bases not matched to a gene: 6. The CDR3 length is 12 residues. Here the CDR3 reads CSASGQVETQYF. The CDR3, as DNA: TGCAGCGCCTCGGGACAGGTGGAGACCCAGTACTTC.

This clone was picked up a small number of times. The gene calls are TRBV7-8 and TRBJ1-1; D is possibly TRBD1 (5 bases). The CDR3 loop spans 13 amino acids. Trimming left V 1 base short and J 5 bases short, with 8 bases between. In germline, CDR1 is SGHVS, CDR2 FQNEAQ. In DNA form, the CDR3 reads TGTGCCAGCAGCTTAGTCCAGGGAACTGAAGCTTTCTTT. Residues: CASSLVQGTEAFF.

The CDR3 bases are TGTGCCAGCAGCCTTGCCGGGACAGAGAACACCGGGGAGCTGTTTTTT. Protein product: CASSLAGTENTGELFF. J is TRBJ2-2 and V is TRBV14; 7 nucleotides line up with TRBD1. The CDR3 runs 16 residues. The germline CDR1 and CDR2 sequences are SGHDN and FVKESK. V lost 4 bases and J lost 1; bases outside the gene matches: 6.